This T cell receptor beta chain was found in a study of blood T cell repertoires in COVID-19. Across the whole study: The study drew acute and convalescent COVID-19 samples from the United States, Italy and Spain. Sample material is recorded as cDNA or gDNA derived from T cells, B-cell-depleted T cells, or PBMCs.

V was trimmed by 5 bases and J by 2 bases, leaving 9 bases between them. The CDR3 is 13 amino acids. Germline CDR1 SGHNT, CDR2 YENEEA. Per the original data handling: Nucleated cell counts were estimated from reference gene primer amplification. Assay used: immunoSEQ multiplex PCR; TCRdb lists only in-frame clones, some missing. V and J calls and clone size are given by that table; D and trimming were obtained from the DNA. The sample comprises about 100,000 clones, roughly 87% of which are singletons, and 7.4% rests with the top ten. Concerning this clone itself: Distinct nucleotide sequences in the sample also encode this CDR3.

Sample: peripheral blood. The source of this sequence is a man aged 25 to 40 in a cohort sampled during active COVID-19. The rearrangement joins TRBV11-3 to TRBJ2-5, with D perhaps TRBD2 (5 bases). The CDR3 loop is CASSLRGQETQYF. In nucleotides, the CDR3 is TGTGCCAGCAGCCTCCGAGGGCAAGAGACCCAGTACTTC. Looking up the rest from reference TRBV11-3 and TRBJ2-5 gives the full variable domain: EAGVVQSPRYKIIEKKQPVAFWCNPISGHNTLYWYLQNLGQGPELLIRYENEEAVDDSQLPKDRFSAERLKGVDSTLKIQPAELGDSAVYLCASSLRGQETQYFGPGTRLLVL.